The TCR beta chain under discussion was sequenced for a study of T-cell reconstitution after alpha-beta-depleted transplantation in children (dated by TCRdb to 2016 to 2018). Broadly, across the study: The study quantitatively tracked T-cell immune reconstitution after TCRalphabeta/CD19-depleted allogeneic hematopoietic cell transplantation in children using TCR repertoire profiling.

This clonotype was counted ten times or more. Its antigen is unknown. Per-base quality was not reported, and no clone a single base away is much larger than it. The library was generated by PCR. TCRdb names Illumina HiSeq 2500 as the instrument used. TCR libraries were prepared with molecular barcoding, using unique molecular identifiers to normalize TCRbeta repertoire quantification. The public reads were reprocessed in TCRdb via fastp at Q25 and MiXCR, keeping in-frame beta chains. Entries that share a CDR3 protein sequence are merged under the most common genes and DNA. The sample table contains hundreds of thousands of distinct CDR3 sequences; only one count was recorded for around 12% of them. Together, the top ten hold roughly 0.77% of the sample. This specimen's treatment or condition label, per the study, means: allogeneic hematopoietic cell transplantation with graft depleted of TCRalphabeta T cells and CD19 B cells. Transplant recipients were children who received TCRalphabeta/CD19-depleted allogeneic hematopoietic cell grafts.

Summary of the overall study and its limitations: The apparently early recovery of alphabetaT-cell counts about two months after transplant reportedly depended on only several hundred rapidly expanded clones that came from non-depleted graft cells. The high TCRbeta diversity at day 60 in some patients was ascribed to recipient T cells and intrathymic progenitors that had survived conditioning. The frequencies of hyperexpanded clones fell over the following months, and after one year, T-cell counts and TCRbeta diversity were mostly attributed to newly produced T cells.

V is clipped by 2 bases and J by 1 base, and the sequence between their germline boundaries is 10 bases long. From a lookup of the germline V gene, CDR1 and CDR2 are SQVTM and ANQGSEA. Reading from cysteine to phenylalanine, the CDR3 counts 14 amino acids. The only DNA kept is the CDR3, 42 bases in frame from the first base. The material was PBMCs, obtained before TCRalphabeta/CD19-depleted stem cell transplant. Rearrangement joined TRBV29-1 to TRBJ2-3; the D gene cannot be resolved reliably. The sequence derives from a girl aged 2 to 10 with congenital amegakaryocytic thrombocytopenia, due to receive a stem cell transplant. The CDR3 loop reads CSVEFQGRTDTQYF. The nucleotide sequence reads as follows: TGCAGCGTTGAATTCCAAGGACGCACAGATACGCAGTATTTT.